This T cell receptor (beta chain) was recovered during a study of CD4+ T cells in melanoma. Worth noting for this clone: Its antigen is not known.

TCRdb's copy holds only in-frame clones and misses some; the assay was immunoSEQ multiplex PCR. The table lists under 20,000 clones, 60% to 80% of them singletons, with 10% to 15% in the top ten. General observations from the study: In melanoma, neoantigen-specific CD4+ T cells reportedly differed in differentiation state.

The V and J ends lost 3 bases and 5 bases respectively, with 13 bases between them. Germline loops: CDR1 KGHSH, CDR2 LQKENI. This CDR3 comprises 14 residues. The chain joins TRBV18 to TRBJ1-1; no clear D. This sequence originates from a human donor with melanoma. Specimen: cells from a culture (not recorded whether cultured in vitro). CDR3 coding DNA: TGTGCCAGCTCACCCTCGAGGTCGGGGACTGAAGCTTTCTTT. Residues: CASSPSRSGTEAFF.